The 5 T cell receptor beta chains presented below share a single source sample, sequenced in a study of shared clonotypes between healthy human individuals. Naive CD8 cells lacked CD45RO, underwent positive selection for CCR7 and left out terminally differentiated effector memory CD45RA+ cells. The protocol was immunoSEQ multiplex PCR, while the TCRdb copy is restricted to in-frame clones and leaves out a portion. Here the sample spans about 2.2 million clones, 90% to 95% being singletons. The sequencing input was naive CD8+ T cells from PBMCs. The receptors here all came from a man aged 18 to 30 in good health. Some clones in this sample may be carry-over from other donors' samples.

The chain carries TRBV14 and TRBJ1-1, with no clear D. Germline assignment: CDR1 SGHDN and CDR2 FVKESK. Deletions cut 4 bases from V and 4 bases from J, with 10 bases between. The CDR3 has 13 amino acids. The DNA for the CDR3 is TGTGCCAGCAGCCGGTGGTCGGGCACTGAAGCTTTCTTT. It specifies CASSRWSGTEAFF.

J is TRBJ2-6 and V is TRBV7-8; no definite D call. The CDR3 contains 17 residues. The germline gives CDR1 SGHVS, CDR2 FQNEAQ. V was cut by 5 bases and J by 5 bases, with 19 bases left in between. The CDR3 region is CASSRYGPQSRANVLTF. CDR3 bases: TGTGCCAGCAGCCGATATGGCCCACAAAGTCGGGCCAACGTCCTGACTTTC.

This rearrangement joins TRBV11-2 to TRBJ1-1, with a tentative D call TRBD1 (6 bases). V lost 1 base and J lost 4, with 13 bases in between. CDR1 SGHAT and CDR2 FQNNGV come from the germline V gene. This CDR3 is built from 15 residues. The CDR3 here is CASSLGGGPGTEAFF. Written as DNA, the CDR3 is TGTGCCAGCAGCTTAGGTGGGGGGCCGGGCACTGAAGCTTTCTTT.

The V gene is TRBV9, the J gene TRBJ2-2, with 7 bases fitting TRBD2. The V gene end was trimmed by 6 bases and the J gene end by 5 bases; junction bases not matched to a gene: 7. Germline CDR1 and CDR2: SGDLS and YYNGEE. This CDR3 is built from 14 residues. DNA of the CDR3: TGTGCCAGCACAAGCGGGATGGTTACCGGGGAGCTGTTTTTT. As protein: CASTSGMVTGELFF. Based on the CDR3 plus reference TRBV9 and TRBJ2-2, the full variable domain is DSGVTQTPKHLITATGQRVTLRCSPRSGDLSVYWYQQSLDQGLQFLIQYYNGEERAKGNILERFSAQQFPDLHSELNLSSLELGDSALYFCASTSGMVTGELFFGEGSRLTVL.

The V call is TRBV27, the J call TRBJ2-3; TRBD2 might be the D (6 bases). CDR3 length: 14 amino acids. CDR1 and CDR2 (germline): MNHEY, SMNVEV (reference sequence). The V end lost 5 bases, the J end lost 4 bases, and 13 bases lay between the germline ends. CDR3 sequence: CASSLGGSPDTQYF. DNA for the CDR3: TGTGCCAGCAGTCTGGGGGGTAGCCCAGATACGCAGTATTTT.